Shown below are 27 T cell receptor beta chains from a single sample sequenced in a study of blood T cells in healthy people across ages. The authors ran a second PCR of about 6 to 11 cycles using a sample-barcoded 5' primer and a J-beta primer mix. TCRdb reprocessed the 5' RACE reads with MiXCR, giving one entry per CDR3 protein. The table records some 900,000 distinct CDR3 sequences, about 48% of them present only once. Input material: blood. The receptors were sampled from a man under 40 in good health.

This chain uses TRBV7-2 with TRBJ1-5; 7 bases map to TRBD1. The CDR3 has 14 residues. CDR1 and CDR2 from the germline V gene are SGHTA and FQGNSA. V was clipped by 4 bases and J by 3 bases; unmatched bases: 3. CDR3 in amino acids: CASSWDSFNQPQHF. CDR3 sequence (DNA): TGTGCCAGCAGCTGGGACAGCTTCAATCAGCCCCAGCATTTT.

This sequence joins TRBV6-5 and TRBJ2-5; D may be TRBD2 (7 bases). The CDR3 has 13 residues. Trimming pared 5 bases from V and 2 bases from J, leaving 9 bases between. CDR1 and CDR2 (germline): MNHEY, SVGAGI. In DNA form, the CDR3 reads TGTGCCAGCAGTGCGGGGGCGCAAGAGACCCAGTACTTC. Residues: CASSAGAQETQYF.

This rearrangement joins TRBV28 to TRBJ2-7; D unresolved. Trimming removed 8 bases at V and 4 bases at J, with 12 bases between. Germline V gene lookup returns CDR1 MDHEN and CDR2 SYDVKM. This CDR3 contains 12 residues. Here the CDR3 reads CASELPPYEQYF. CDR3 bases: TGTGCCAGCGAGTTACCCCCGTACGAGCAGTACTTC.

The V call is TRBV7-2, the J call TRBJ2-1; D possibly corresponds to TRBD1 (6 bases). The DNA end lines up better with TRBJ2-7; the J call may be wrong. Germline loops: CDR1 SGHTA, CDR2 FQGNSA. The CDR3 is 16 amino acids. The DNA of the CDR3 is TGTGCCAGCAGCTCCATGCCGACAGGTTCTTACAATGAGCAGTACTTC. It codes for CASSSMPTGSYNEQYF.

The chain recombines TRBV6-5 with TRBJ1-4; D is unclear. The CDR3 is 16 amino acids. Germline assignment: CDR1 MNHEY and CDR2 SVGAGI. V was pared by 6 bases and J by 0 bases, with 14 bases between. As DNA, the CDR3 is TGTGCCAGCAGCCTCACCACCGGTGCAACTAATGAAAAACTGTTTTTT. Protein sequence: CASSLTTGATNEKLFF.

The chain employs TRBV6-2 or TRBV6-3 and TRBJ1-2; the D is unclear. V was shortened by 2 bases and J by 0 bases, with 10 bases between the two germline ends. This CDR3 has 15 residues. The V gene's germline CDR1 is MNHEY and CDR2 SVGEGT. The CDR3 is CASSYRSAANYGYTF. DNA for the CDR3: TGTGCCAGCAGTTACAGGTCAGCCGCTAACTATGGCTACACCTTC.

This sequence joins TRBV10-3 and TRBJ1-2, with TRBD1 identical over 8 bases. This CDR3 spans 11 amino acids. Per the germline V gene, CDR1 is ENHRY and CDR2 is SYGVKD. V shed 9 bases and J 6 bases; nucleotides not matched to a gene: 3. The CDR3: CAIGQGDGYTF. The CDR3 region has the DNA TGTGCCATTGGACAGGGTGATGGCTACACCTTC.

The chain joins TRBV6-1 to TRBJ2-3; weak D call: TRBD2 (6 bases). Trimming shortened V by 4 bases and J by 3 bases, and 14 bases separated the two germline ends. Germline assignment: CDR1 MNHNS and CDR2 SASEGT. The length of the CDR3 is 15 residues. The CDR3 DNA is TGTGCCAGCAGTGGGAGGTTAGCGGATACAGATACGCAGTATTTT. Its protein is CASSGRLADTDTQYF.

The V call is TRBV20-1, the J call TRBJ1-3; TRBD1 agrees at 7 bases. The V gene's germline CDR1 is DFQATT and CDR2 SNEGSKA (reference sequence). V lost 1 base to trimming and J lost 6 bases; unmatched junction nucleotides: 6. CDR3 length equals 14 residues. The CDR3 DNA reads TGCAGTGCTAGAGCGACAGGGAACCAAAACACCATATATTTT. Residues: CSARATGNQNTIYF.

The sample holds a few counts of this clonotype. This chain links TRBV5-1 with TRBJ2-3; possible D gene TRBD1, 6 bases. The V gene lost 1 base and the J gene lost 3 bases, with 9 bases spanning the gap. Germline loops: CDR1 SGHRS, CDR2 YFSETQ. The CDR3 loop spans 14 amino acids. The chain's CDR3 is CASSLRTATDTQYF. Written as DNA, the CDR3 is TGCGCCAGCAGCTTGAGGACAGCTACAGATACGCAGTATTTT.

This chain connects TRBV29-1 to TRBJ2-1; a weak D match, TRBD2 (6 bases). Germline values: CDR1 SQVTM, CDR2 ANQGSEA. The CDR3 is 17 residues long. Trimming stripped 0 bases from V and 6 bases from J, with 21 bases between. This CDR3 reads CSVEDLAGRSEANEQFF. The CDR3 bases are TGCAGCGTTGAAGATCTCGCGGGGCGGTCCGAAGCCAATGAGCAGTTCTTC.

This clonotype has only a few counts. The V call is TRBV27, the J call TRBJ2-7; TRBD1 matches at 10 bases. In germline, CDR1 is MNHEY, CDR2 SMNVEV (reference sequence). CDR3 length: 14 residues. Germline trimming cut 3 bases from V and 5 bases from J; bases unmatched to any gene: 4. Here the CDR3 DNA reads TGTGCCAGCAGTTTGACAGGGGGCATAAACGAGCAGTACTTC. It is translated as CASSLTGGINEQYF.

This clonotype was counted a few times. The chain is built from TRBV20-1 and TRBJ1-4; no clear D gene. Trimming left V 0 bases short and J 6 bases short, with 11 bases between. The CDR3 consists of 14 residues. The germline V gene has CDR1 DFQATT and CDR2 SNEGSKA (reference sequence). CDR3: CSARDGFGDEKLFF. The DNA for the CDR3 is TGCAGTGCTAGAGATGGGTTTGGAGATGAAAAACTGTTTTTT.

The CDR3 coding sequence is TGTGCCAGCAGTCAGGGGGCGCGTTGGACTGAAGCTTTCTTT. This sequence encodes CASSQGARWTEAFF. The V and J genes are TRBV6-5 and TRBJ1-1; 8 nucleotides line up with TRBD1. The CDR3 is made up of 14 amino acids. V shed 5 bases and J 5 bases; nucleotides not matched to a gene: 7. Germline V gene sequence: CDR1 MNHEY, CDR2 SVGAGI.

The chain recombines TRBV28 with TRBJ2-5, with D possibly being TRBD1 (6 bases). Near its end, the DNA agrees better with TRBJ2-7, so the J call may be wrong. Germline CDR1 and CDR2: MDHEN and SYDVKM. The length of the CDR3 is 17 residues. The chain's CDR3 is CASNSGAGDMPSYEQYF. The CDR3 coding sequence is TGTGCCAGCAACTCAGGGGCAGGGGATATGCCCTCCTACGAGCAGTACTTC.

V and J are TRBV28 and TRBJ1-5; no definite D call. The CDR3 is 14 residues long. Germline loops: CDR1 MDHEN, CDR2 SYDVKM. Trimming removed 5 bases at V and 4 bases at J, with 12 bases between. The CDR3 coding sequence is TGTGCCAGCAGTCTACCCGTAAGAAATCAGCCCCAGCATTTT. This encodes CASSLPVRNQPQHF. The whole variable domain, filled in from reference TRBV28 and TRBJ1-5, reads DVKVTQSSRYLVKRTGEKVFLECVQDMDHENMFWYRQDPGLGLRLIYFSYDVKMKEKGDIPEGYSVSREKKERFSLILESASTNQTSMYLCASSLPVRNQPQHFGDGTRLSIL.

This clonotype came up a few times. The chain is built from TRBV29-1 and TRBJ2-3; a possible D gene is TRBD1 (6 bases). V shed 6 bases and J shed 3 bases, with 13 bases lying between them. Germline V gene sequence: CDR1 SQVTM, CDR2 ANQGSEA. CDR3 length equals 13 residues. The CDR3 sequence is CSVRRDTTDTQYF. CDR3 DNA sequence: TGCAGCGTACGCCGGGACACAACAGATACGCAGTATTTT.

The CDR3 DNA is TGTGCCAGCAGCTTATCTTCCAAACCCGGACAGGGGGCTGTTTCTTCACCCCTCCACTTT. It yields the protein CASSLSSKPGQGAVSSPLHF. This chain connects TRBV7-9 to TRBJ1-6; TRBD1 matches at 11 bases. Per germline, CDR1 SEHNR and CDR2 FQNEAQ (reference sequence). V lost 2 bases to trimming and J lost 9 bases; unmatched junction nucleotides: 18. The length of the CDR3 is 20 residues.

J is TRBJ2-1 and V is TRBV27; no firm D call. Germline loops: CDR1 MNHEY, CDR2 SMNVEV (reference sequence). The CDR3 has 11 residues. V was shortened by 6 bases and J by 7 bases, with 7 bases between the two germline ends. CDR3 region: CASRGTNEQFF. CDR3 DNA: TGTGCCAGCAGGGGTACAAATGAGCAGTTCTTC.

This clonotype appeared many times. This chain uses TRBV6-5 with TRBJ1-6, with D maybe TRBD1 (5 bases). V was trimmed by 2 bases and J by 7 bases, leaving 6 bases between them. This CDR3 has 13 residues. The V gene's germline CDR1 is MNHEY and CDR2 SVGAGI. CDR3 nucleotides: TGTGCCAGCAGTTACCGGGGGAATTCACCCCTCCACTTT. It yields the protein CASSYRGNSPLHF.

The chain carries TRBV29-1 and TRBJ2-1; tentative D call: TRBD2 (6 bases). V shed 4 bases and J shed 0 bases, with 19 bases lying between them. Germline CDR1 reads SQVTM; CDR2 reads ANQGSEA. This CDR3 is built from 17 residues. CDR3 amino acids: CSVGHRTGLSSYNEQFF. The CDR3 DNA reads TGCAGCGTTGGTCACAGGACGGGACTGAGCTCCTACAATGAGCAGTTCTTC.

The V call is TRBV4-1, the J call TRBJ2-4; D is possibly TRBD1 (6 bases). The J call may be wrong; the DNA end is better matched by TRBJ2-7. The CDR3 has 14 amino acids. The germline V gene encodes CDR1 MGHRA and CDR2 YSYEKL. Here the CDR3 DNA reads TGCGCCAGCAGTCGGGACACAGAGACCTACGAGCAGTACTTC. It translates to CASSRDTETYEQYF.

The sample holds a few counts of this clonotype. The rearrangement links TRBV20-1 to TRBJ1-6; 11 bases match TRBD1. Germline CDR1 DFQATT, CDR2 SNEGSKA (reference sequence). The CDR3 sequence is 14 residues long. With 2 bases clipped from V and 10 bases from J, the junction kept 4 bases outside the gene matches. Written as DNA, the CDR3 is TGCAGTGCTAGATCAGGGACAGGGGGGTCACCCCTCCACTTT. It codes for CSARSGTGGSPLHF.

This clonotype was observed a single time. This clone may be a read error of a much larger clone one base away. J is TRBJ2-1 and V is TRBV9, with D perhaps being TRBD1 or TRBD2 (5 bases each). The ends were cut back, 7 bases at V and 5 bases at J, with 10 bases in the middle. From germline, CDR1 is SGDLS and CDR2 YYNGEE. The CDR3 consists of 12 residues. The CDR3 spells CASGDGNNEQFF. In DNA form, the CDR3 reads TGTGCCAGCGGGGACGGGAACAATGAGCAGTTCTTC. The full variable domain, completed using reference TRBV9 and TRBJ2-1, is DSGVTQTPKHLITATGQRVTLRCSPRSGDLSVYWYQQSLDQGLQFLIQYYNGEERAKGNILERFSAQQFPDLHSELNLSSLELGDSALYFCASGDGNNEQFFGPGTRLTVL.

V usage is TRBV6-5 and J usage is TRBJ2-1; 12 bases line up with TRBD2. The CDR3 loop spans 14 amino acids. The germline V gene has CDR1 MNHEY and CDR2 SVGAGI. Trimming removed 5 bases from V and 7 bases from J; junction bases left unmatched: 3. CDR3 sequence (DNA): TGTGCCAGCAGTGAGGGACTAGCGGGTAATGAGCAGTTCTTC. Translation gives CASSEGLAGNEQFF.

This chain connects TRBV29-1 to TRBJ1-1, with no clear D. V dropped 4 bases and J dropped 0 bases, with 9 bases sitting between them. The length of the CDR3 is 13 residues. Germline V CDR1 and CDR2: SQVTM, ANQGSEA. For the CDR3, the DNA is TGCAGCGTTGGGGCAGTCATGAACACTGAAGCTTTCTTT. Amino acid sequence: CSVGAVMNTEAFF.

This clonotype was seen just once. The chain carries TRBV9 and TRBJ2-1, with 14 bases fitting TRBD2. The CDR3 spans 19 residues. CDR1 SGDLS and CDR2 YYNGEE come from the germline V gene. The V and J ends lost 0 bases and 7 bases, in that order; junction bases with no gene match: 12. In DNA, the CDR3 is TGTGCCAGCAGCGTAGGATCCAATAATCGACTAGCGGGGGGGAATGAGCAGTTCTTC. Translating it yields CASSVGSNNRLAGGNEQFF.